The present T cell receptor beta chain was sequenced within a study of persistence of HIV-infected CD4 T cells. About the study: Up to roughly 180 mL blood was drawn at multiple time points; a couple of donors had single-time leukapheresis.

Stimulation used about 9.5 ug/mL lysate from CMV-infected fibroblasts. Memory cells lacking CD40L and CD69 with high CD45RO were sorted. This CDR3 is 14 amino acids long. Germline values: CDR1 LNHNV, CDR2 YYDKDF (reference sequence). Trimming took 5 bases from V and 4 from J; bases not matched to a gene: 5. Sequencing used immunoSEQ version 4 in survey mode. Genomic DNA was diluted to around 10 ng/uL, up to roughly 1 ug per sample. Profiled with immunoSEQ multiplex PCR; TCRdb holds only in-frame clones, not every one. The sample records more than 30,000 clones, roughly 82% being singletons. Study-level points and caveats: Antigen-responding cells were enriched for degenerate expanded CDR3beta sequences. Compared with CD3/CD28-stimulated cells, CMV- and Gag-responding cells showed lower TCRbeta richness.

On this clone: Antigen specificity is unknown.

V gene TRBV15 combines with J gene TRBJ1-5, with 7 nucleotides matching TRBD1. The sequenced sample was CD4+ T cells sorted from PBMCs after roughly 20-hour stimulation, obtained from a patient who received antiretroviral therapy. The receptor comes from an adult woman with HIV who was CMV-seropositive. The CDR3, as DNA: TGTGCCACCAGCTTTGGACAGGCTAATCAGCCCCAGCATTTT. It encodes CATSFGQANQPQHF.